A selection of T cell receptor beta chains follows, all from one sample in a study of graft-versus-host responses after intestinal transplantation. TCRdb's table, derived via immunoSEQ multiplex PCR, lists solely in-frame clones and lacks some. This sample has roughly 14,000 clones, with around 35% found just once. The specimen comprised alloreactive CD8+ T cells from a mixed lymphocyte reaction culture, sampled before intestinal transplant. These receptors came from a human patient who received an intestinal transplant. The CDR3 runs from the conserved cysteine through the conserved F or W. A D gene is named only where the DNA matches it firmly. The listing skips clone size in some rows; elsewhere it reads once, few, many or a size class.

V gene,J gene,clone size,D gene,CDR3 protein,CDR3 DNA
TRBV7-9,TRBJ1-4,NA,NA,CASSLGSLHEKLFF,TGTGCCAGCAGCTTAGGGAGCCTTCATGAAAAACTGTTTTTT
TRBV7-9,TRBJ1-5,few,NA,CASSPPPRGNNQPQHF,TGTGCCAGCAGCCCCCCCCCGCGGGGGAACAATCAGCCCCAGCATTTT
TRBV7-9,TRBJ2-7,NA,NA,CASSGGTYEQYF,TGTGCCAGCAGCGGCGGTACCTACGAGCAGTACTTC
TRBV27,TRBJ1-1,few,NA,CASLGGGTEAFF,TGTGCCAGCTTGGGGGGAGGGACTGAAGCTTTCTTT
TRBV29-1,TRBJ2-1,once,NA,CSAEQSSYNEQFF,TGCAGCGCCGAACAGAGCTCCTACAATGAGCAGTTCTTC
TRBV25-1,TRBJ2-7,NA,TRBD2,CASSGTSGASYEQYF,TGTGCCAGCAGTGGGACTAGCGGGGCCTCCTACGAGCAGTACTTC
TRBV4-3,TRBJ1-1,NA,NA,CASSQGSQYRGPTEAFF,TGCGCCAGCAGCCAAGGTTCGCAGTATAGGGGCCCCACTGAAGCTTTCTTT
TRBV4-3,TRBJ2-7,NA,NA,CASSQDRDSTYEQYF,TGCGCCAGCAGCCAAGATCGGGACTCTACCTACGAGCAGTACTTC
TRBV23-1,TRBJ2-7,few,TRBD1,CASSPHRDRDPYEQYF,TGCGCCAGCAGTCCTCACCGGGACAGGGACCCCTACGAGCAGTACTTC
TRBV19,TRBJ1-1,NA,TRBD1,CASSMGQNMNTEAFF,TGTGCCAGTAGTATGGGACAGAACATGAACACTGAAGCTTTCTTT
TRBV5-1,TRBJ2-7,few,TRBD1,CASSPNRGATYEQYF,TGCGCCAGCAGCCCGAACAGGGGCGCGACCTACGAGCAGTACTTC
TRBV19,TRBJ2-1,medium-sized,TRBD1,CATRTGWNEQFF,TGTGCCACTAGGACAGGGTGGAATGAGCAGTTCTTC
TRBV6-5,TRBJ2-4,medium-sized,TRBD2,CASSALGEGRDIQYF,TGTGCCAGCAGTGCCCTGGGGGAGGGGCGCGACATTCAGTACTTC
TRBV7-2,TRBJ1-2,NA,TRBD1,CASSLQGDNYGYTF,TGTGCCAGCAGTCTACAGGGGGATAACTATGGCTACACCTTC
TRBV19,TRBJ2-5,few,TRBD2,CASSMTGTSEQETQYF,TGTGCCAGTAGTATGACCGGGACTAGCGAGCAAGAGACCCAGTACTTC
TRBV9,TRBJ2-3,few,TRBD2,CASSTQRFKRGDYTPSTDTQYF,TGTGCCAGCAGCACCCAAAGATTCAAGCGGGGGGACTACACTCCTAGCACAGATACGCAGTATTTT
TRBV30,TRBJ1-1,few,TRBD1,CAWSTGVDTEAFF,TGTGCCTGGAGTACAGGGGTGGACACTGAAGCTTTCTTT
TRBV27,TRBJ2-7,NA,TRBD1,CASSWTGGFYEQYF,TGTGCCAGCAGTTGGACAGGGGGCTTCTACGAGCAGTACTTC
TRBV9,TRBJ1-2,NA,NA,CASSVGGDYYGYTF,TGTGCCAGCAGCGTAGGGGGGGACTACTATGGCTACACCTTC
TRBV7-8,TRBJ2-3,few,TRBD2,CASSLISGGALVSDTQYF,TGTGCCAGCAGCTTAATCAGCGGGGGAGCGCTGGTTTCAGATACGCAGTATTTT
TRBV11-2,TRBJ1-6,NA,NA,CASSLPGEGSPLHF,TGTGCCAGCAGCTTACCGGGGGAAGGTTCACCCCTCCACTTT
TRBV27,TRBJ1-1,medium-sized,NA,CASRLGGTNTEAFF,TGTGCCAGCAGACTTGGGGGGACGAACACTGAAGCTTTCTTT
TRBV19,TRBJ2-1,NA,TRBD2,CASSIGAGGLFDEQFF,TGTGCCAGTAGTATTGGGGCGGGGGGGCTCTTCGATGAGCAGTTCTTC
TRBV4-1,TRBJ1-1,NA,NA,CASSPGPMNTEAFF,TGCGCCAGCAGCCCAGGGCCCATGAACACTGAAGCTTTCTTT
TRBV7-9,TRBJ2-7,few,NA,CASSYSTYEQYF,TGTGCCAGCAGCTACAGCACCTACGAGCAGTACTTC
TRBV29-1,TRBJ2-1,few,NA,CSVEGIGLISSYNEQFF,TGCAGCGTTGAAGGGATCGGACTCATTAGCTCCTACAATGAGCAGTTCTTC
TRBV11-3,TRBJ1-2,few,TRBD1,CASSLAFGTGDYGYTF,TGTGCCAGCAGCTTAGCGTTCGGGACAGGGGACTATGGCTACACCTTC
TRBV5-1,TRBJ1-1,NA,TRBD1,CASSYGTGDRNTEAFF,TGCGCCAGCAGTTATGGGACAGGGGACAGGAACACTGAAGCTTTCTTT
TRBV7-2,TRBJ1-4,NA,TRBD1,CASSLAPPGQGAGVREKLFF,TGTGCCAGCAGCTTAGCCCCGCCGGGACAGGGGGCTGGTGTACGTGAAAAACTGTTTTTT
TRBV19,TRBJ1-2,few,TRBD1,CASKDRGPYGYTF,TGTGCCAGCAAGGACAGGGGGCCCTATGGCTACACCTTC
TRBV6-5,TRBJ2-7,NA,NA,CASSAVEGIPYEQYF,TGTGCCAGCAGTGCCGTCGAGGGAATCCCCTACGAGCAGTACTTC
TRBV7-9,TRBJ1-2,few,NA,CASSLAADYGYTF,TGTGCCAGCAGCTTAGCCGCAGACTATGGCTACACCTTC
TRBV16,TRBJ2-7,few,TRBD1,CASSPQTGSTYEQYF,TGTGCCAGCAGCCCACAGACAGGGTCCACCTACGAGCAGTACTTC
TRBV6-1,TRBJ1-1,NA,NA,CASSFWGDTEAFF,TGTGCCAGCAGTTTCTGGGGCGACACTGAAGCTTTCTTT
TRBV4-1,TRBJ1-2,few,NA,CASSQAPTGVDGYTF,TGCGCCAGCAGCCAAGCCCCAACAGGCGTAGATGGCTACACCTTC
TRBV27,TRBJ1-1,few,TRBD1,CASSPLTGATEAFF,TGTGCCAGCAGTCCACTGACAGGGGCCACTGAAGCTTTCTTT
TRBV7-9,TRBJ1-2,few,TRBD1,CASSYSTGDRNYGYTF,TGTGCCAGCAGCTACTCGACAGGGGACCGAAACTATGGCTACACCTTC
TRBV5-1,TRBJ2-3,few,TRBD2,CASSRTSGEASTDTQYF,TGCGCCAGCAGCCGGACTAGCGGGGAGGCAAGCACAGATACGCAGTATTTT
TRBV4-3,TRBJ1-5,NA,NA,CASSQEGYSNQPQHF,TGCGCCAGCAGCCAAGAGGGCTATAGCAATCAGCCCCAGCATTTT
TRBV7-9,TRBJ2-7,NA,NA,CASSLGQGRPHEQYF,TGTGCCAGCAGCTTAGGCCAGGGAAGGCCCCACGAGCAGTACTTC